The rows below give T cell receptor beta chains drawn from one sample of a study of cytomegalovirus exposure and HLA in healthy donors. Method: immunoSEQ multiplex PCR; TCRdb's copy keeps in-frame clones and lacks some. The sample has 90,000 to 120,000 clones, roughly 80% seen once. The sample taken for sequencing was PBMCs. These receptors were obtained from a man aged 25-45 years in good health and CMV-seronegative. The CDR3 runs from the conserved cysteine through the conserved F or W. A D gene is named only where the DNA matches it firmly. Size values are once, few and many counts, or a class for expanded clones, and some rows have none.

>TRBV5-6|-|TRBJ1-5|-
TGTGCCAGCAGCTCGGGGGAACAGCCCCAGCATTTT
CASSSGEQPQHF
>TRBV5-1|-|TRBJ1-1|-
TGCGCCAGCAGCTTGGTTACGAGTGCTGAAGCTTTCTTT
CASSLVTSAEAFF
>TRBV30|TRBD1|TRBJ2-7|-
TGTGCCTGGAAAAAGGGACAGCTCTCCTACGAGCAGTACTTC
CAWKKGQLSYEQYF
>TRBV7-6|TRBD2|TRBJ2-3|-
TGTGCCAGCAGCCCGGGACTAGCGGGGAATACGCAGTATTTT
CASSPGLAGNTQYF
>TRBV4-1|-|TRBJ2-5|-
TGCGCCAGCAGCCAAGGGCCAGCAGGGACCCAGTACTTC
CASSQGPAGTQYF
>TRBV5-1|TRBD1|TRBJ1-4|-
TGCGCCAGCAGCTACCGACAGGGGAAGAGGGAAAAACTGTTTTTT
CASSYRQGKREKLFF
>TRBV11-1|-|TRBJ1-6|-
TGTGCCAGCAGCTTCGGGGGGATCTGGACACCCCTCCACTTT
CASSFGGIWTPLHF
>TRBV28|TRBD2|TRBJ2-2|-
TGTGCCAGCAGCCCCGGGGGGACCCACACCGGGGAGCTGTTTTTT
CASSPGGTHTGELFF
>TRBV5-1|-|TRBJ1-1|-
TGCGCCAGCAGCTTGGTATTCGGCGGGAACACTGAAGCTTTCTTT
CASSLVFGGNTEAFF
>TRBV28|-|TRBJ2-7|-
TGTGCCAGCAGCCAGAGACAGTACTACGAGCAGTACTTC
CASSQRQYYEQYF
>TRBV28|TRBD2|TRBJ2-1|-
TGTGCCAGCAGTATACTAGCGGGAGGACGACACAATGAGCAGTTCTTC
CASSILAGGRHNEQFF
>TRBV6-4|TRBD1|TRBJ2-3|-
TGTGCCAGCAGTGCGGAACAGGGGGCCACAGATACGCAGTATTTT
CASSAEQGATDTQYF
>TRBV4-1|TRBD2|TRBJ2-2|-
TGCGCCAGCAGCCACGGGGGCGGGAGGGGGCGAGCCGGGGAGCTGTTTTTT
CASSHGGGRGRAGELFF
>TRBV4-2|TRBD1|TRBJ1-2|-
TGTGCCAGCAGCCAGCTAGGGACAGGCGATAACTATGGCTACACCTTC
CASSQLGTGDNYGYTF
>TRBV27|TRBD2|TRBJ2-7|-
TGTGCCAGCAGTGTACTAGCGGGACCCTACGAGCAGTACTTC
CASSVLAGPYEQYF
>TRBV7-3|-|TRBJ1-1|few
TGTGCCAGCAGCTCTCAGGGGAACACTGAAGCTTTCTTT
CASSSQGNTEAFF
>TRBV5-1|-|TRBJ1-3|few
TGCGCCAGCAGCTTGACAGTCTCTGGAAACACCATATATTTT
CASSLTVSGNTIYF
>TRBV28|TRBD1|TRBJ2-5|once
TGTGCCAGCAGCAGCCGGACAGGGGGCTGGGAGACCCAGTACTTC
CASSSRTGGWETQYF
>TRBV5-6|TRBD2|TRBJ2-7|-
TGTGCCAGCAGGAGGAGGACTAGCGGGCACTACGAGCAGTACTTC
CASRRRTSGHYEQYF
>TRBV29-1|TRBD1|TRBJ2-7|-
TGCAGCGTTGGGACAGGGGGTAGCGAGCAGTACTTC
CSVGTGGSEQYF
>TRBV28|-|TRBJ2-3|once
TGTGCCAGCAGCCCCGGGGCGGGAGTGCAGGGGGATACGCAGTATTTT
CASSPGAGVQGDTQYF
>TRBV5-4|TRBD2|TRBJ2-2|-
TGTGCCAGCAGCCCCCGGACTAGCGGGGGGGCCGGGGAGCTGTTTTTT
CASSPRTSGGAGELFF
>TRBV4-2|TRBD2|TRBJ2-7|-
TGTGCCAGCGGAGTAGCGGGAGCGAGCTCCTACGAGCAGTACTTC
CASGVAGASSYEQYF
>TRBV7-9|-|TRBJ1-5|-
TGTGCCAGCAGCTTAGGATCCGGGGATCAGCCCCAGCATTTT
CASSLGSGDQPQHF
>TRBV5-1|-|TRBJ2-5|-
TGCGCCAGCAGCTTCGGACAGCCGCAAGAGACCCAGTACTTC
CASSFGQPQETQYF
>TRBV13|TRBD2|TRBJ2-1|-
TGTGCCAGCAGCCACGGGACTAGCGGGAGGACATACAATGAGCAGTTCTTC
CASSHGTSGRTYNEQFF
>TRBV7-6|-|TRBJ2-1|-
TGTGCCAGCAGCCCCCCTAGGAATGAGCAGTTCTTC
CASSPPRNEQFF
>TRBV20-1|-|TRBJ1-2|-
TGCAGTGCTAGAGGCAGCTATGGCTACACCTTC
CSARGSYGYTF
>TRBV6-1|-|TRBJ2-7|-
TGTGCCAGCAGTGACCCGGGACAATCCTACGAGCAGTACTTC
CASSDPGQSYEQYF
>TRBV7-2|TRBD1|TRBJ2-3|-
TGTGCCAGCAGCTTAGAACAGGGGGCTATAGATACGCAGTATTTT
CASSLEQGAIDTQYF
>TRBV6-5|TRBD2|TRBJ2-5|-
TGTGCCAGCAGTCCGCGGGGGGCCTGGGAGACCCAGTACTTC
CASSPRGAWETQYF
>TRBV2|-|TRBJ2-7|-
TGTGCCAGCAGTGGACCCGCGACTAGTCGCTACGAGCAGTACTTC
CASSGPATSRYEQYF
>TRBV30|TRBD2|TRBJ2-1|-
TGTGCCTGGAGTGTAGGACTAGCGGGAGGAATTTACAATGAGCAGTTCTTC
CAWSVGLAGGIYNEQFF
>TRBV28|-|TRBJ2-7|few
TGTGCCAGCAGTCCAGCCTACGAGCAGTACTTC
CASSPAYEQYF
>TRBV30|-|TRBJ1-4|-
TGTGCCTGGAAGCTACAGTGGTCTAATGAAAAACTGTTTTTT
CAWKLQWSNEKLFF
>TRBV9|-|TRBJ2-3|-
TGTGCCAGCAGCGACAGTCCAGATACGCAGTATTTT
CASSDSPDTQYF